This note documents a single TCR beta chain sequence. Its antigen remains unidentified. CDR1 is SGHTA, CDR2 FQGNSA, per germline. The CDR3 has 14 residues. Trimming cost V 3 bases and J 0 bases, with 7 bases left between them. Recent acute infections and vaccinations were absent in the healthy HIV-negative adult donors. The data were obtained in a study of shared clonotypes between healthy human individuals. Study as a whole: A donor's plate count was three for CD4 naive and three for CD4 memory; CD8 naive had two and CD8 memory one.

It was at deep level that the assay was run. Profiled with immunoSEQ multiplex PCR; TCRdb holds only in-frame clones, not every one. The table has 2 million to 2.5 million clones, approximately 96% seen once; the top ten hold approximately 0.13%. General study results and limits: Sampling covered blood only; tissue repertoires likely differ.

The sequenced material came from naive CD4+ T cells sorted from blood. Regarding subset: CD45RA+ positively selected. The V and J genes are TRBV7-2 and TRBJ2-3; D is unclear. The sequence was obtained from a man aged 18 to 30 in good health. The CDR3 region has the DNA TGTGCCAGCAGCTTCTCCTATAGCACAGATACGCAGTATTTT. As protein: CASSFSYSTDTQYF.